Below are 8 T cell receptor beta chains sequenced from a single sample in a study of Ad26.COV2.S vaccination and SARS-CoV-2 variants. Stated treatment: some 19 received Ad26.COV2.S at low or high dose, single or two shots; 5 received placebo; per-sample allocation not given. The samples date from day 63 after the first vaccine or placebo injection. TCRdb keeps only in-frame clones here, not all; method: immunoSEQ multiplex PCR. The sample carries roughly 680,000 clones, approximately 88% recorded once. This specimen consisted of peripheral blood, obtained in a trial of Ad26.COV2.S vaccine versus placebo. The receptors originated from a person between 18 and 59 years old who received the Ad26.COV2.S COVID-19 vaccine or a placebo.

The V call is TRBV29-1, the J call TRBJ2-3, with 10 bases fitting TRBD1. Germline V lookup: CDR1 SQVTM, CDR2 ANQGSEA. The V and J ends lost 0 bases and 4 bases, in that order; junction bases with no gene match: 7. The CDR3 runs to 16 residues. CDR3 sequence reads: CSVEDGGQGSADTQYF. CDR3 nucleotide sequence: TGCAGCGTTGAAGATGGGGGACAGGGGTCCGCAGATACGCAGTATTTT.

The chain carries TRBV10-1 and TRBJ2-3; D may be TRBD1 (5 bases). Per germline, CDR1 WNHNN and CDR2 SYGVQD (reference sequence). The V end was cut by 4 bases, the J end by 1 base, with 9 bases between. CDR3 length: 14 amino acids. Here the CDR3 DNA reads TGCGCCAGCAGTGCAGGGTTTCGCACAGATACGCAGTATTTT. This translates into CASSAGFRTDTQYF.

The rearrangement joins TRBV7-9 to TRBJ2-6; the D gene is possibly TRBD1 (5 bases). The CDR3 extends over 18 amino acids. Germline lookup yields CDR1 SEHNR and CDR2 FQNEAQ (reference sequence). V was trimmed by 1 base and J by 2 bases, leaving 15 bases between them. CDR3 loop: CASSLGGRVVTGANVLTF. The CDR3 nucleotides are TGTGCCAGCAGCTTAGGGGGCAGGGTCGTAACTGGGGCCAACGTCCTGACTTTC.

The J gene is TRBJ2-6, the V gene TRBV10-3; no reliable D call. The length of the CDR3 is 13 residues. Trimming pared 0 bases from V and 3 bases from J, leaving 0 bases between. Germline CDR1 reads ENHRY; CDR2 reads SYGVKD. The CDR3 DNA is TGTGCCATCAGTGAGTCTGGGGCCAACGTCCTGACTTTC. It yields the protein CAISESGANVLTF.

The CDR3 loop reads CASSQQPGSRGYTF. The CDR3 bases are TGTGCCAGCAGCCAACAACCGGGGTCACGAGGCTACACCTTC. The chain joins TRBV3-1 (or the pseudogene TRBV3-2) to TRBJ1-2; no definite D call. Trimming left V 2 bases short and J 8 bases short, with 15 bases between. From germline, CDR1 is LGHDT and CDR2 YNNKEL (reference sequence). The CDR3 totals 14 residues.

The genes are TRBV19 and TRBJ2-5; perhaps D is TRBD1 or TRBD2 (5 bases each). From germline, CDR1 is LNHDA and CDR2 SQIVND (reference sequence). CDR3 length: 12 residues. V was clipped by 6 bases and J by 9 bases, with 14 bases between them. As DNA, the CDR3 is TGTGCCAGTAGGTCCCCTCTGGGACCCCAGTACTTC. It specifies CASRSPLGPQYF.

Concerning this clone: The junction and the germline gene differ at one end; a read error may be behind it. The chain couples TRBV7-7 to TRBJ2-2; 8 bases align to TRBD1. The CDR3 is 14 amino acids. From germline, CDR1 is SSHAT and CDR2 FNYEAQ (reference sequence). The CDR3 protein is CASSLGQGTGELFF. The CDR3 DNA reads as TGTGCTAGCAGCTTAGGACAGGGAACCGGGGAGCTGTTTTTT.

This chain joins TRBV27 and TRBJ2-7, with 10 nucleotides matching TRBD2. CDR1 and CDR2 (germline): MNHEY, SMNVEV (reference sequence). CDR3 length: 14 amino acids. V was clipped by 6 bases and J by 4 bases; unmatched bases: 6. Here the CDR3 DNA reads TGTGCCAGCAGACCCCGGACTAGCGGTTACGAGCAGTACTTC. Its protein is CASRPRTSGYEQYF.